The sequence of this TCR beta chain was determined in a study of CD8 T cells in ankylosing spondylitis. Study-wide findings and caveats: From matched ankylosing spondylitis synovial fluid, disease-linked clones were reportedly recovered at significantly enriched levels. There was a TCR beta motif, made of roughly eight highly homologous variants, that appeared characteristic of ankylosing spondylitis blood.

The CDR3 sequence is 14 residues long. Trimming removed 3 bases from V and 0 bases from J, with 6 bases in between. The germline V gene encodes CDR1 MDHEN and CDR2 SYDVKM. A quantitative 5'-RACE method, one with molecular barcodes, was used to make TCR beta libraries. Each CDR3 protein gets one entry after TCRdb re-called the 5' RACE reads with MiXCR. Among tens of thousands of distinct CDR3 sequences listed, about 8.3% were seen once. This clonotype came up many times. As yet, its antigen is unknown. The TCR originated in a male donor with ankylosing spondylitis. The chain recombines TRBV28 with TRBJ2-1, with unresolved D. The sequencing sample was made of blood, either unsorted or a sorted T cell fraction (not recorded which). CDR3 DNA: TGTGCCAGCAGTTTTCTATACTCCTACAATGAGCAGTTCTTC. Amino acids: CASSFLYSYNEQFF.